This record covers a single T cell receptor (beta chain). The V and J ends lost 3 bases and 2 bases respectively, with 7 bases between them. CDR3 length: 13 residues. In germline, CDR1 is MNHEY, CDR2 SMNVEV (reference sequence). Here immunoSEQ multiplex PCR was the method, and the copy in TCRdb shows in-frame clones only, minus some. This table has more than 40,000 clones, around 92% appearing once. The data belong to a study of T cell changes during pregnancy in multiple sclerosis. This sequence was found in a female donor with multiple sclerosis, enrolled in a pregnancy study. The chain combines TRBV27 with TRBJ1-2, with a tentative D call TRBD1 (6 bases). The sequences come from CD8+ T cells from peripheral blood mononuclear cells, collected after pregnancy. The CDR3 here is CASSFQGNYGYTF. The CDR3 nucleotides read TGTGCCAGCAGTTTCCAGGGGAACTATGGCTACACCTTC.